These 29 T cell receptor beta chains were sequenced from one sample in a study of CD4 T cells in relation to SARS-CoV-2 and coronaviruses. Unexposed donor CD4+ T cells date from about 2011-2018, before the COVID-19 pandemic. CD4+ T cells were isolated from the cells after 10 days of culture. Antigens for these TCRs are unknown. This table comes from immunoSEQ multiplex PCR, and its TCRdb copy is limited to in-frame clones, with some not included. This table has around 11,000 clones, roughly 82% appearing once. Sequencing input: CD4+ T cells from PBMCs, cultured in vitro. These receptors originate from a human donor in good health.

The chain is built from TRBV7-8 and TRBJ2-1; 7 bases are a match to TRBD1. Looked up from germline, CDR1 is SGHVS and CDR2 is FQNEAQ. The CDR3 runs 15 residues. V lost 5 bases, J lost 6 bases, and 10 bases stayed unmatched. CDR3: CASSPSPGQRNEQFF. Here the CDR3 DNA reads TGTGCCAGCAGCCCGAGTCCGGGACAGCGCAATGAGCAGTTCTTC.

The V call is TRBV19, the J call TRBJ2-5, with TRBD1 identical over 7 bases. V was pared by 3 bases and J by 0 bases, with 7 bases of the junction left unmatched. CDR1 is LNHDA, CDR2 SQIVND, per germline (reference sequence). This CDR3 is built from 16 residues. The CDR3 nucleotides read TGTGCCAGTAGTATGGGGTCGACAGGGAACCAAGAGACCCAGTACTTC. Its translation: CASSMGSTGNQETQYF.

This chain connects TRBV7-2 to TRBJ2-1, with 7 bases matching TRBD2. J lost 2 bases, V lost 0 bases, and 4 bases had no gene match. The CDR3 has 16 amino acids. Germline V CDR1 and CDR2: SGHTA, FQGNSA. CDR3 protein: CASSLAIAGTYNEQFF. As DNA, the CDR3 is TGTGCCAGCAGCTTAGCGATAGCGGGCACCTACAATGAGCAGTTCTTC.

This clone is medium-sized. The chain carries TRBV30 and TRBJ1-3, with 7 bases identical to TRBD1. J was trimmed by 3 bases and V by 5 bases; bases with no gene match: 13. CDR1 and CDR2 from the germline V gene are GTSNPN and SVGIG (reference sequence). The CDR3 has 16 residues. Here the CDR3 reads CAWGPMSRGLGNTIYF. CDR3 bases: TGTGCCTGGGGTCCGATGTCGAGGGGGCTTGGAAACACCATATATTTT.

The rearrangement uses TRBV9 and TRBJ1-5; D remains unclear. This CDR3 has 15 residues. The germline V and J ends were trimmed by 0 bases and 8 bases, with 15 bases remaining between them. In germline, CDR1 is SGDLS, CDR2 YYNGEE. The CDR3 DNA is TGTGCCAGCAGCGTAGGGGGAGCCGACGGAGAGCCCCAGCATTTT. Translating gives CASSVGGADGEPQHF.

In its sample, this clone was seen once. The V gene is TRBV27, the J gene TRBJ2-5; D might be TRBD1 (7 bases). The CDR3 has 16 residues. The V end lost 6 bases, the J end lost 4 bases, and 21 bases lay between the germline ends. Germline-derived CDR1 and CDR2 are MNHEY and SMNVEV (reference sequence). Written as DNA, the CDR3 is TGTGCCAGCAGCCCGAACGACAGGGTGGGAGGAGAGACCCAGTACTTC. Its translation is CASSPNDRVGGETQYF.

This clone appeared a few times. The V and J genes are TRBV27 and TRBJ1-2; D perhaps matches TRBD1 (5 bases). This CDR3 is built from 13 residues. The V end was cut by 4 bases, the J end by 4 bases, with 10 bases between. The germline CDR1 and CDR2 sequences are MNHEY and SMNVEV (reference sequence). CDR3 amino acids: CASSSIGGYGYTF. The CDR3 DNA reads TGTGCCAGCAGTTCCATCGGGGGCTATGGCTACACCTTC.

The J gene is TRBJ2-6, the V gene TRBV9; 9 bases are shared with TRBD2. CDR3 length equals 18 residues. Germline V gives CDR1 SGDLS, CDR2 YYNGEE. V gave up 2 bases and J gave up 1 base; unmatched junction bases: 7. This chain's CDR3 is CASSVRGGRVSGANVLTF. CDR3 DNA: TGTGCCAGCAGCGTGCGGGGGGGGCGCGTTTCTGGGGCCAACGTCCTGACTTTC. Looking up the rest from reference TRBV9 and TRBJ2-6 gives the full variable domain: DSGVTQTPKHLITATGQRVTLRCSPRSGDLSVYWYQQSLDQGLQFLIQYYNGEERAKGNILERFSAQQFPDLHSELNLSSLELGDSALYFCASSVRGGRVSGANVLTFGAGSRLTVL.

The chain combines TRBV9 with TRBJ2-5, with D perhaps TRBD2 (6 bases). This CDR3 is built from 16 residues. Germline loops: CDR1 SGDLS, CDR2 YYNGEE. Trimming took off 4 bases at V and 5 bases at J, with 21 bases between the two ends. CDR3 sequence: CASSTRGGAVRETQYF. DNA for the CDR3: TGTGCCAGCAGCACACGGGGCGGGGCCGTCAGGGAGACCCAGTACTTC.

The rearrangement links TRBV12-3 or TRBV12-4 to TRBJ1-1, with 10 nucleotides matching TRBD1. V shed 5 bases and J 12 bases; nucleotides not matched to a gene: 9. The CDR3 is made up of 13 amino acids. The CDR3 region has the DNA TGTGCCAGCAGTCTTCCGACAGGGGGCAGAACTTTCTTT. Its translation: CASSLPTGGRTFF.

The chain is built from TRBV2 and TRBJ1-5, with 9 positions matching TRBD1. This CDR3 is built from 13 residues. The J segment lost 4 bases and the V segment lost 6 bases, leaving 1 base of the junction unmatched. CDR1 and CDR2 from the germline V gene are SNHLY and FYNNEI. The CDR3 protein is CASRGTGNQPQHF. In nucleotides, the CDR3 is TGTGCCAGCAGGGGGACAGGGAATCAGCCCCAGCATTTT.

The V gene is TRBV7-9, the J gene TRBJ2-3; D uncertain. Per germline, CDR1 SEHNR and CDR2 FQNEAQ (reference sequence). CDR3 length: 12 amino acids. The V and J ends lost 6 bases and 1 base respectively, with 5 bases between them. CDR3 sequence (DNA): TGTGCCAGCAGTCCTGGCACAGATACGCAGTATTTT. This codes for CASSPGTDTQYF.

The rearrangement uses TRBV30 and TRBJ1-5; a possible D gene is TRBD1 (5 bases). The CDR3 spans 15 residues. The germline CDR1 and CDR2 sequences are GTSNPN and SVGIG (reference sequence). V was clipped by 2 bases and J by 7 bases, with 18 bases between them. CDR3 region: CAWSPILGAGQPQHF. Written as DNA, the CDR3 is TGTGCCTGGAGTCCTATTCTAGGGGCCGGACAGCCCCAGCATTTT.

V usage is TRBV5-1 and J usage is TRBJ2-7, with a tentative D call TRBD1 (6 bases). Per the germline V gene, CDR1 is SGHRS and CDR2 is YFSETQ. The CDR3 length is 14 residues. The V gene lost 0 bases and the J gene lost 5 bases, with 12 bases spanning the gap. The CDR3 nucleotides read TGCGCCAGCAGCTTGGTCGGCAGGGGACACGAGCAGTACTTC. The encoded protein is CASSLVGRGHEQYF.

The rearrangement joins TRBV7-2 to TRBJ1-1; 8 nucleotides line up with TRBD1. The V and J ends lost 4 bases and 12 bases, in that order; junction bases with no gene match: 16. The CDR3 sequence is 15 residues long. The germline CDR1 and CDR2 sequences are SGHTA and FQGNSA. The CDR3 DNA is TGTGCCAGCAGCTCCCGGATGGGACAGGTGGTTTGGCCTTTCTTT. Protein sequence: CASSSRMGQVVWPFF. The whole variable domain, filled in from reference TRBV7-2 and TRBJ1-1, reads GAGVSQSPSNKVTEKGKDVELRCDPISGHTALYWYRQSLGQGLEFLIYFQGNSAPDKSGLPSDRFSAERTGGSVSTLTIQRTQQEDSAVYLCASSSRMGQVVWPFFGQGTRLTVV.

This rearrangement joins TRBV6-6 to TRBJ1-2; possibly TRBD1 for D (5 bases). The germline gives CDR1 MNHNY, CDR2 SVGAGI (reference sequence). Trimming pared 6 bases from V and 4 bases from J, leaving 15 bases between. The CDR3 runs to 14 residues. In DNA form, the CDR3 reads TGTGCCAGCAGACCGATCGGGACGGGCTATGGCTACACCTTC. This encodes CASRPIGTGYGYTF.

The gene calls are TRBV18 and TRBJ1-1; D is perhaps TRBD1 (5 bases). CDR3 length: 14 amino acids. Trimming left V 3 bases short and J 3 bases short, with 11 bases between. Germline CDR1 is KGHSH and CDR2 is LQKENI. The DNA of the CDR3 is TGTGCCAGCTCACCGGGACCAGGTGACACTGAAGCTTTCTTT. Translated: CASSPGPGDTEAFF.

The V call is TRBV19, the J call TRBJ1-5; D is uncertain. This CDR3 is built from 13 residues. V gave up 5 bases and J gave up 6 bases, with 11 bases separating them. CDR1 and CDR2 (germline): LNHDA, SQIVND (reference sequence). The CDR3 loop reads CASSPQVLQPQHF. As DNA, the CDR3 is TGTGCCAGTAGTCCCCAGGTACTTCAGCCCCAGCATTTT.

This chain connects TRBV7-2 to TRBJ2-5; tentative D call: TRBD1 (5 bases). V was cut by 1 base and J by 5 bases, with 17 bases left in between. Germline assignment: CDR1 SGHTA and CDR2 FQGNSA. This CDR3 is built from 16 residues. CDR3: CASSLELQGPRETQYF. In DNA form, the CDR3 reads TGTGCCAGCAGCTTAGAACTTCAGGGCCCCAGGGAGACCCAGTACTTC.

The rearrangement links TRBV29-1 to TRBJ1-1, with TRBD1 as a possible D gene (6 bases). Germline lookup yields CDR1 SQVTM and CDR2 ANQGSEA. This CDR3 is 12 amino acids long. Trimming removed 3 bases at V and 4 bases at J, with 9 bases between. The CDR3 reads CSVDGGPTEAFF. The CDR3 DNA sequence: TGCAGCGTTGACGGGGGGCCCACTGAAGCTTTCTTT.

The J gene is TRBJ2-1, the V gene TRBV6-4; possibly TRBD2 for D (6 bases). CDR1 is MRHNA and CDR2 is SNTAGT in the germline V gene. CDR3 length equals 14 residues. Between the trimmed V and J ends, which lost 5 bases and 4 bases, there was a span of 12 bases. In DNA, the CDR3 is TGTGCCAGCAGTCGGGGGACCCCTTACAATGAGCAGTTCTTC. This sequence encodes CASSRGTPYNEQFF.

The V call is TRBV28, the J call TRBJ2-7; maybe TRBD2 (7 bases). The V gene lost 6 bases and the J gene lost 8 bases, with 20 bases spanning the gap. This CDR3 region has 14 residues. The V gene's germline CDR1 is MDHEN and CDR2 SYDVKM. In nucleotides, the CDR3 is TGTGCCAGCAGACACCTCTCGGGGGGCGGAAAGCAGTACTTC. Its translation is CASRHLSGGGKQYF.

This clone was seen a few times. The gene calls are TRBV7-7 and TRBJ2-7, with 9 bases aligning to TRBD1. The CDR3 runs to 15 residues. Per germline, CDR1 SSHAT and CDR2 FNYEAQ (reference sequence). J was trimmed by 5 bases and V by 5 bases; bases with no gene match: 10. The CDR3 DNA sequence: TGTGCCAGCAGCAAAATGGGACAGGGTCACCACGAGCAGTACTTC. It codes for CASSKMGQGHHEQYF.

The CDR3 nucleotides read TGTGCCAGCATCCCCGCAGGGGGCACTGAAGCTTTCTTT. Translating it yields CASIPAGGTEAFF. This chain uses TRBV6-1 with TRBJ1-1, with TRBD1 matching 7 bases. The trim removed 7 bases at V and 4 bases at J, leaving 6 bases unmatched. From germline, CDR1 is MNHNS and CDR2 SASEGT. The CDR3 extends over 13 amino acids.

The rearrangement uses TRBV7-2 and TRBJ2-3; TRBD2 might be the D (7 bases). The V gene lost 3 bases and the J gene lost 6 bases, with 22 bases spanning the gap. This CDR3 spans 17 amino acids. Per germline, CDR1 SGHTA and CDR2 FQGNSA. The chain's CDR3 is CASSFSIGGGREDTQYF. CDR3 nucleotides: TGTGCCAGCAGCTTCAGTATAGGCGGGGGCCGCGAGGATACGCAGTATTTT.

DNA for the CDR3: TGCGCCAGCAGCCAAGATGTGGGGGGAAGGGAAAAACTGTTTTTT. Its protein is CASSQDVGGREKLFF. V is TRBV4-1 and J is TRBJ1-4; TRBD1 might be the D (5 bases). Trimming removed 0 bases at V and 8 bases at J, with 13 bases between. CDR1 and CDR2 from the germline V gene are MGHRA and YSYEKL. This CDR3 is built from 15 residues.

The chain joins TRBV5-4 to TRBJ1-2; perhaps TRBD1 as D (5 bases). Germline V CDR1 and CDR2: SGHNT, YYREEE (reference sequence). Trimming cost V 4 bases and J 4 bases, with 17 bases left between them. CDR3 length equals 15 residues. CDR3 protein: CASSPEGRVGYGYTF. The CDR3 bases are TGTGCCAGCAGCCCCGAAGGCAGGGTTGGCTATGGCTACACCTTC. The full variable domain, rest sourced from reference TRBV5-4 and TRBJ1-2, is ETGVTQSPTHLIKTRGQQVTLRCSSQSGHNTVSWYQQALGQGPQFIFQYYREEENGRGNFPPRFSGLQFPNYSSELNVNALELDDSALYLCASSPEGRVGYGYTFGSGTRLTVV.

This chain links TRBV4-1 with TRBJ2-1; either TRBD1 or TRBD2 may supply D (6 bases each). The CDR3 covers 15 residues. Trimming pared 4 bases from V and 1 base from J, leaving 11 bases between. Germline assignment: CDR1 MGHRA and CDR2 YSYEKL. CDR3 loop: CASSPEGGSYNEQFF. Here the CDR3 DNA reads TGCGCCAGCAGCCCCGAAGGGGGGTCCTACAATGAGCAGTTCTTC.

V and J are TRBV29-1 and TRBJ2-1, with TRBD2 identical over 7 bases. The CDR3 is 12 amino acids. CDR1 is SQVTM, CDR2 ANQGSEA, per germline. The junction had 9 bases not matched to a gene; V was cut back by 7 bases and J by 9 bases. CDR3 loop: CSAPTSYGEQFF. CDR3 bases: TGCAGCGCCCCGACTAGCTACGGTGAGCAGTTCTTC.